The 28 T cell receptor beta chains below come from one sample, sequenced in a study of neoadjuvant anti-PD-1 for oral cavity cancer. Data came from immunoSEQ multiplex PCR; TCRdb stores just in-frame clones and leaves some out. This sample carries thousands of clones, around 70% of them seen once, and the ten largest clones take around 2.8%. The time point was: after neoadjuvant nivolumab, at surgical resection. Sample: PBMCs, taken after nivolumab (anti-PD-1) treatment. The source is a person aged 40 to 85 with oral cavity squamous cell carcinoma.

This sequence joins TRBV4-2 and TRBJ1-1; 9 bases are shared with TRBD1. The CDR3 sequence is 15 residues long. In germline, CDR1 is LGHNA, CDR2 YNFKEQ. Trimming at V came to 4 bases and at J to 4 bases, leaving 7 bases not matched to a gene. For the CDR3, the DNA is TGTGCCAGCAGCCTCGGGACAGGGTGGGGCACTGAAGCTTTCTTT. It codes for CASSLGTGWGTEAFF.

V and J are TRBV7-2 and TRBJ2-7, with 10 bases that match TRBD1. V shed 2 bases, J shed 7 bases, and the junction held 8 bases outside the gene matches. Germline lookup yields CDR1 SGHTA and CDR2 FQGNSA. This CDR3 comprises 15 residues. The CDR3 DNA is TGTGCCAGCAGCTTAAGCCGGGACAGGGGTAGAGAGCAGTACTTC. Its translation is CASSLSRDRGREQYF.

There are a few counts of this clone. The chain couples TRBV18 to TRBJ2-7; TRBD1 matches at 10 bases. In germline, CDR1 is KGHSH, CDR2 LQKENI. The junction had 1 base not matched to a gene; V was cut back by 5 bases and J by 0 bases. This CDR3 is built from 14 residues. The DNA of the CDR3 is TGTGCCAGCTCAAGGGACAGGGGCTCCTACGAGCAGTACTTC. Protein product: CASSRDRGSYEQYF.

As DNA, the CDR3 is TGTGCCAGCAGCCTAACAGACCATAATGAAAAACTGTTTTTT. Residues: CASSLTDHNEKLFF. The chain links TRBV6-1 to TRBJ1-4; D unresolved. The germline V gene encodes CDR1 MNHNS and CDR2 SASEGT. The CDR3 is made up of 14 amino acids. Trimming took 6 bases from V and 4 from J, leaving 12 bases between them.

The chain employs TRBV4-3 and TRBJ1-2; 7 nucleotides agree with TRBD1. There are 15 residues in the CDR3. The ends lost 0 bases at V and 4 bases at J; junction bases unmatched: 5. The germline V gene encodes CDR1 LGHNA and CDR2 YSLEER. This chain's CDR3 is CASSQDPDRVYGYTF. CDR3 bases: TGCGCCAGCAGCCAAGATCCCGACAGGGTCTATGGCTACACCTTC.

The chain links TRBV14 to TRBJ2-3, with 8 bases identical to TRBD1. This CDR3 is built from 17 residues. V lost 0 bases and J lost 4; bases outside the gene matches: 9. Germline values: CDR1 SGHDN, CDR2 FVKESK. CDR3 protein: CASSQEVGRGRADTQYF. As DNA, the CDR3 is TGTGCCAGCAGCCAAGAAGTAGGCAGGGGGCGCGCAGATACGCAGTATTTT. The full variable domain, completed using reference TRBV14 and TRBJ2-3, is EAGVTQFPSHSVIEKGQTVTLRCDPISGHDNLYWYRRVMGKEIKFLLHFVKESKQDESGMPNNRFLAERTGGTYSTLKVQPAELEDSGVYFCASSQEVGRGRADTQYFGPGTRLTVL.

The chain recombines TRBV5-5 with TRBJ1-6; D is uncertain. The CDR3 spans 14 residues. V dropped 2 bases and J dropped 3 bases, with 6 bases sitting between them. Per the germline V gene, CDR1 is SGHKS and CDR2 is YYEKEE (reference sequence). Here the CDR3 reads CASSFGLYNSPLHF. CDR3 nucleotides: TGTGCCAGCAGCTTTGGGCTCTATAATTCACCCCTCCACTTT.

This clone was detected once. One junction end disagrees with the germline gene, perhaps due to a read error. V is TRBV19 and J is TRBJ2-7; the match to TRBD1 covers 7 bases. Germline V gives CDR1 LNHDA, CDR2 SQIVND (reference sequence). This CDR3 comprises 14 residues. The CDR3 DNA reads TGTGCCAGTAGTGTAGAGACAGGGACCTACGAGCAGTACTTC. It translates to CASSVETGTYEQYF.

This chain joins TRBV11-3 and TRBJ1-1; TRBD1 agrees at 8 bases. V was pared by 5 bases and J by 1 base, with 6 bases of the junction left unmatched. Germline V lookup: CDR1 SGHNT, CDR2 YENEEA. This CDR3 contains 15 residues. The CDR3: CASSQRTGRNTEAFF. The CDR3 bases are TGTGCCAGCAGCCAAAGGACAGGGCGGAACACTGAAGCTTTCTTT.

V gene TRBV5-1 combines with J gene TRBJ1-1; 8 nucleotides align to TRBD1. Per germline, CDR1 SGHRS and CDR2 YFSETQ. The trim removed 4 bases at V and 1 base at J, leaving 0 bases unmatched. The CDR3 extends over 13 amino acids. The CDR3 reads CASSTGGNTEAFF. The CDR3 DNA reads as TGCGCCAGCAGCACAGGGGGGAACACTGAAGCTTTCTTT.

The V and J genes are TRBV6-5 and TRBJ1-2; D is undetermined. Germline V gene sequence: CDR1 MNHEY, CDR2 SVGAGI. The V end was cut by 6 bases, the J end by 5 bases, with 16 bases between. The CDR3 runs 14 residues. The CDR3: CASRPGKQRYGYTF. The CDR3 DNA reads as TGTGCCAGCAGACCGGGGAAGCAGAGGTATGGCTACACCTTC.

V gene TRBV6-1 combines with J gene TRBJ1-1; no reliable D call. Germline CDR1 MNHNS, CDR2 SASEGT. Trimming removed 2 bases from V and 1 base from J, with 20 bases in between. The CDR3 sequence is 18 residues long. CDR3 loop: CASSEKFTSLGSNTEAFF. The DNA of the CDR3 is TGTGCCAGCAGTGAAAAATTTACGAGTTTAGGTTCGAACACTGAAGCTTTCTTT.

V usage is TRBV19 and J usage is TRBJ2-3; 8 positions agree with TRBD2. Germline V gene data show CDR1 as LNHDA and CDR2 as SQIVND (reference sequence). The junction had 4 bases not matched to a gene; V was cut back by 5 bases and J by 0 bases. This CDR3 region has 15 residues. In DNA form, the CDR3 reads TGTGCCAGTAGTTCAGTAGCGGGGAGCACAGATACGCAGTATTTT. It specifies CASSSVAGSTDTQYF.

This clone appeared once. The J gene is TRBJ2-1, the V gene TRBV19; 13 positions agree with TRBD2. CDR1 is LNHDA and CDR2 is SQIVND in the germline V gene (reference sequence). The length of the CDR3 is 18 residues. V gave up 5 bases and J gave up 2 bases; unmatched junction bases: 9. The CDR3 region is CASSFTSGGANTYNEQFF. CDR3 nucleotide sequence: TGTGCCAGTAGTTTCACTAGCGGGGGGGCAAATACCTACAATGAGCAGTTCTTC. Supplemented by reference TRBV19 and TRBJ2-1, the full variable domain reads DGGITQSPKYLFRKEGQNVTLSCEQNLNHDAMYWYRQDPGQGLRLIYYSQIVNDFQKGDIAEGYSVSREKKESFPLTVTSAQKNPTAFYLCASSFTSGGANTYNEQFFGPGTRLTVL.

The rearrangement links TRBV6-6 to TRBJ1-5; D gene uncertain. This CDR3 is 14 amino acids long. Germline CDR1 MNHNY, CDR2 SVGAGI (reference sequence). V was cut by 7 bases and J by 1 base, with 11 bases left in between. CDR3 protein: CASNTVGSNQPQHF. Here the CDR3 DNA reads TGTGCCAGCAATACAGTGGGAAGCAATCAGCCCCAGCATTTT.

This rearrangement joins TRBV18 to TRBJ2-7; D not resolved. Germline V gives CDR1 KGHSH, CDR2 LQKENI. V was shortened by 3 bases and J by 1 base, with 4 bases between the two germline ends. The length of the CDR3 is 12 residues. CDR3 coding DNA: TGTGCCAGCTCACCTGATTCCTACGAGCAGTACTTC. This codes for CASSPDSYEQYF.

The V call is TRBV9, the J call TRBJ2-5, with D perhaps matching TRBD1 (5 bases). In germline, CDR1 is SGDLS, CDR2 YYNGEE. The V gene lost 0 bases and the J gene lost 3 bases, with 12 bases spanning the gap. The CDR3 totals 15 residues. CDR3 protein: CASSVAPTEKETQYF. In DNA, the CDR3 is TGTGCCAGCAGCGTAGCCCCGACAGAGAAAGAGACCCAGTACTTC.

This clone was counted a few times. The CDR3 spells CASSVRGGELFF. The DNA of the CDR3 is TGTGCCAGCAGCGTAAGGGGGGGGGAGCTGTTTTTT. The chain recombines TRBV7-6 with TRBJ2-2; possibly TRBD1 for D (6 bases). This CDR3 spans 12 amino acids. In germline, CDR1 is SGHVS, CDR2 FNYEAQ. Trimming shortened V by 5 bases and J by 8 bases, and 9 bases separated the two germline ends.

This clone occurred a few times. This chain uses TRBV5-4 with TRBJ1-1; 7 positions agree with TRBD1. The germline V gene encodes CDR1 SGHNT and CDR2 YYREEE (reference sequence). J was trimmed by 1 base and V by 4 bases; bases with no gene match: 4. This CDR3 is built from 14 residues. The CDR3 DNA follows: TGTGCCAGCAGCAACAGGGGCGCGAACACTGAAGCTTTCTTT. Protein: CASSNRGANTEAFF.

The rearrangement joins TRBV6-1 to TRBJ1-5; maybe TRBD1 (6 bases). The CDR3 loop spans 14 amino acids. Germline CDR1 and CDR2: MNHNS and SASEGT. V lost 6 bases, J lost 1 base, and 10 bases lay in between. The CDR3 protein is CASRAGASNQPQHF. The CDR3, as DNA: TGTGCCAGCAGGGCAGGGGCCAGCAATCAGCCCCAGCATTTT.

The chain carries TRBV6-6 and TRBJ2-1; D is perhaps TRBD1 (6 bases). Germline CDR1 and CDR2: MNHNY and SVGAGI (reference sequence). CDR3 length equals 14 residues. V lost 4 bases and J 5 bases, leaving 12 bases between the germline ends. CDR3 residues: CASSFGQRDNEQFF. CDR3 in DNA: TGTGCCAGCAGTTTCGGACAGCGAGACAATGAGCAGTTCTTC.

This clone was seen a few times. CDR3 coding DNA: TGTGCCAGTAGTGGGGCGAGGGATCAGCCCCAGCATTTT. This encodes CASSGARDQPQHF. This chain connects TRBV19 to TRBJ1-5; tentative D call: TRBD1 (5 bases). Germline V lookup: CDR1 LNHDA, CDR2 SQIVND (reference sequence). Trimming removed 5 bases at V and 5 bases at J, with 10 bases between. The CDR3 covers 13 residues.

The rearrangement uses TRBV6-5 and TRBJ2-2; tentative D call: TRBD1 (6 bases). The V end was cut by 5 bases, the J end by 4 bases, with 14 bases between. Looked up from germline, CDR1 is MNHEY and CDR2 is SVGAGI. The CDR3 has 15 residues. CDR3 in amino acids: CASSPGVRGTGELFF. In DNA form, the CDR3 reads TGTGCCAGCAGTCCAGGGGTTCGAGGCACCGGGGAGCTGTTTTTT.

The chain is built from TRBV19 and TRBJ1-1; weak D call: TRBD1 (6 bases). The CDR3 loop spans 11 amino acids. The V gene lost 10 bases and the J gene lost 11 bases, with 17 bases spanning the gap. Germline V CDR1 and CDR2: LNHDA, SQIVND (reference sequence). The DNA for the CDR3 is TGTGCCACTAATCTACAGGGTCGGGCTTTCTTT. This sequence encodes CATNLQGRAFF. Full variable domain (remainder filled in from reference TRBV19 and TRBJ1-1): DGGITQSPKYLFRKEGQNVTLSCEQNLNHDAMYWYRQDPGQGLRLIYYSQIVNDFQKGDIAEGYSVSREKKESFPLTVTSAQKNPTAFYLCATNLQGRAFFGQGTRLTVV.

The J gene is TRBJ1-1, the V gene TRBV5-1, with a weak D call TRBD1 (5 bases). Germline values: CDR1 SGHRS, CDR2 YFSETQ. V was trimmed by 2 bases and J by 3 bases, leaving 5 bases between them. This CDR3 region has 12 residues. This CDR3 is CASSLGDTEAFF. Here the CDR3 DNA reads TGCGCCAGCAGCTTAGGGGACACTGAAGCTTTCTTT.

The V gene is TRBV13, the J gene TRBJ2-1, with D possibly matching TRBD2 (5 bases). Trimming stripped 5 bases from V and 3 bases from J, with 14 bases between. Germline CDR1 reads PRHDT; CDR2 reads FYEKMQ (reference sequence). The CDR3 runs 15 residues. The chain's CDR3 is CASSPWVGGYNEQFF. The CDR3 DNA is TGTGCCAGCAGCCCCTGGGTTGGAGGCTACAATGAGCAGTTCTTC. The entire variable domain, with the rest obtained from reference TRBV13 and TRBJ2-1, is as follows: AAGVIQSPRHLIKEKRETATLKCYPIPRHDTVYWYQQGPGQDPQFLISFYEKMQSDKGSIPDRFSAQQFSDYHSELNMSSLELGDSALYFCASSPWVGGYNEQFFGPGTRLTVL.

The chain links TRBV6-5 to TRBJ1-4, with D possibly matching TRBD1 (6 bases). Trimming left V 4 bases short and J 8 bases short, with 11 bases between. The germline V gene encodes CDR1 MNHEY and CDR2 SVGAGI. The CDR3 totals 13 residues. CDR3 nucleotide sequence: TGTGCCAGCAGTTCTCCCGGACAGGAAAAACTGTTTTTT. As protein: CASSSPGQEKLFF.

V and J are TRBV11-2 and TRBJ2-7; 11 bases match TRBD2. Per the germline V gene, CDR1 is SGHAT and CDR2 is FQNNGV. V lost 3 bases, J lost 5 bases, and 6 bases stayed unmatched. CDR3 length: 15 amino acids. The CDR3 DNA reads as TGTGCCAGCAGCTTCACTAGCGGGGGTAACCACGAGCAGTACTTC. Amino acids: CASSFTSGGNHEQYF.